Included here is one TCR beta chain sequence, with context. This clone was seen more than once but under ten times. Its cognate antigen has yet to be identified. Base qualities are not provided; no much larger clone lies one nucleotide away. Inclusive of the bounding cysteine and phenylalanine, the CDR3 is 13 residues long. Only the CDR3 region is kept as DNA, spanning 39 bases read in frame from base 1. CDR1 and CDR2, per the germline V gene (reference sequence), are MNHNY and SVGAGI. V and J lose 2 bases and 9 bases, and a span of 11 bases separates them. The immunoSEQ assay used for TCR sequencing gave the T-cell fraction in both tumor and uninvolved lung tissue. Turning to the authors' computational methods: In the survival analysis, patients were divided into a high T-cell fraction group (upper tertile) and a low T-cell fraction group (lower two tertiles), and the two groups were compared using a log-rank test. Paired tumor versus uninvolved lung differences in T-cell fraction were tested with a signed-rank test. The table was pulled from immuneACCESS by TCRdb, which kept in-frame rearrangements only. Such tables lose some clones; where checked, under half of the loss comes from unresolved V genes, and the rest has no known cause. That table supplies the V and J calls and clone size; D and trimming were determined from the DNA. The sample has 15,000 to 20,000 clones on record, roughly 73% of them singletons. 3.5% to 5% of the sample comes from the top ten.

This sample was taken from a study of tumor-infiltrating lymphocytes in localized non-small cell lung cancer (dated by TCRdb to the early 2020s). With respect to the entire study: The cohort included patients whose samples were collected after neoadjuvant chemotherapy, as well as both smokers and never-smokers and several histologies. For roughly 55 patients, immunoSEQ T-cell fraction was compared between paired tumor and uninvolved lung. Alongside flow cytometry, multiplex immunofluorescence, RNA-seq, exome sequencing and proteomics, TCR sequencing was applied to the same patients as one of several integrated assays. The overall ICON cohort was composed of around 150 surgical patients with localized non-small cell lung cancer whose tumors were resected. Each patient contributed resected tumor tissue and uninvolved lung tissue from the same patient, described as non-adjacent to the tumor. Overall results and qualifications from the work: Recurrence-free survival showed no association with tumor T-cell fraction from TCR sequencing (p = 0.61). TCR-derived T-cell fraction did not differ between the flow cytometry-defined immunotypes IM1 (good prognosis) and IM2 (poor prognosis). Since assay coverage differed from patient to patient depending on how much tissue was available, TCR sequencing was done for only a subset of the cohort. Different pieces of the same tissue were used for different assays, so technical variation could not be separated from intratumor heterogeneity. Consistent with immunofluorescence CD3 counts, TCRbeta sequencing supported greater T cell infiltration in tumors than in uninvolved lung tissue.

Enrollment in ICON was initiated in early 2016, and the last patient was enrolled in 2018. From a subcohort of some 76 patients, fresh tumor and matched uninvolved tissue were collected for in-depth immune analyses, including TCR sequencing. TCR sequencing was performed on DNA isolated from bulk tissue, without cell sorting. The chain couples TRBV6-6 to TRBJ2-4, with TRBD1 perhaps the D gene, on 6 matching bases. The specimen was lung tumor tissue. The TCR originated in a human donor with non-small cell lung cancer. The CDR3 here reads CASSYDRKGIQYF. The nucleotide sequence reads TGTGCCAGCAGTTACGACAGGAAGGGCATTCAGTACTTC.